Included here is one T cell receptor (beta chain) sequence, with context. Original handling: Amplification of reference gene primers was used by the study to estimate nucleated cell counts. Assay used: immunoSEQ multiplex PCR; TCRdb lists only in-frame clones, some missing. V and J calls and clone size come straight from that table; D and trimming were deduced from the DNA. The repertoire consists of more than 100,000 clones, with around 89% occurring once and the leading ten covering about 4%. The entry originates in a study of blood T cell repertoires in COVID-19. Looking at the study overall: Collection of acute and convalescent COVID-19 samples took place in the United States, Italy and Spain. From T cells, B-cell-depleted T cells, or PBMCs came the material, which was cDNA or gDNA.

From germline, CDR1 is LNHDA and CDR2 SQIVND (reference sequence). CDR3 length: 14 residues. Trimming shortened V by 4 bases and J by 5 bases, and 13 bases separated the two germline ends. This chain links TRBV19 with TRBJ2-3; possibly TRBD2 for D (5 bases). This clonotype was obtained from a woman aged 55-70 years with COVID-19, enrolled during active disease. The source material was peripheral blood. CDR3 nucleotide sequence: TGTGCCAGTAGTACCGGACGGGATTTAGATACGCAGTATTTT. This encodes CASSTGRDLDTQYF.